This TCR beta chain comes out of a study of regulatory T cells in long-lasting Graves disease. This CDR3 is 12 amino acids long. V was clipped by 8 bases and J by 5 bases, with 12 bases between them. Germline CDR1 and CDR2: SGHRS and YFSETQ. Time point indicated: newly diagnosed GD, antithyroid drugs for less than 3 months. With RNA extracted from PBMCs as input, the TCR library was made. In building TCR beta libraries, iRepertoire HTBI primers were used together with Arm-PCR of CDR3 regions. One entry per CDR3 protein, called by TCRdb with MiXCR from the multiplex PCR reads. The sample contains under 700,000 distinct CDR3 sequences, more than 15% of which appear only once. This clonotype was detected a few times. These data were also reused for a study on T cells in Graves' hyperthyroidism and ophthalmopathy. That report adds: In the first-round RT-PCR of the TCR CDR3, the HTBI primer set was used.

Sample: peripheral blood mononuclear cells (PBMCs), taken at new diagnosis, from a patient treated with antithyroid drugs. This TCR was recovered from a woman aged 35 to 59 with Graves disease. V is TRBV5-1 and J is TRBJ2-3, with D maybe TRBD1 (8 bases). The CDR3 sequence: CASTGGGDTQYF. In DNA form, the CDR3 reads TGCGCCAGTACAGGGGGGGGAGATACGCAGTATTTT.